A single sample gave rise to the 9 T cell receptor beta chains below, sequenced in a study of regulatory T cells in long-lasting Graves disease. Time point reported: newly diagnosed GD, antithyroid drugs for less than 3 months. Scientists built the TCR library using RNA that was extracted from PBMCs. iRepertoire HTBI primers and Arm-PCR of CDR3 regions built TCR beta libraries. TCRdb passed the multiplex PCR reads through MiXCR, listing each CDR3 protein once. In the table there are roughly 440,000 distinct CDR3 sequences, around 17% of which are singletons. The same specimen was also included in a second study, on T cells in Graves' hyperthyroidism and ophthalmopathy.

Specimen: peripheral blood mononuclear cells (PBMCs), collected at new diagnosis, from a patient treated with antithyroid drugs. The origin of the receptors is a woman aged 18-35 years with Graves disease.

Many counts were recorded for this clonotype. The rearrangement uses TRBV11-1 and TRBJ2-7; TRBD2 matches 11 bases. Germline values: CDR1 SGHAT, CDR2 FQDESV (reference sequence). This CDR3 region has 16 residues. Losses at the gene ends were 4 bases for V and 4 bases for J; bases not matched to a gene: 9. CDR3 DNA sequence: TGTGCCAGCAGCTCAGAACTAGCGGGAGTTTTTTACGAGCAGTACTTC. Residues: CASSSELAGVFYEQYF.

This clonotype was seen a few times. The gene calls are TRBV7-6 and TRBJ1-4, with D maybe TRBD1 (5 bases). Trimming took off 1 base at V and 3 bases at J, with 15 bases between the two ends. CDR1 and CDR2 from the germline V gene are SGHVS and FNYEAQ. This CDR3 is built from 17 residues. CDR3 DNA sequence: TGTGCCAGCAGCTTAGAGAAGACGGGGGTATCTAATGAAAAACTGTTTTTT. Translation gives CASSLEKTGVSNEKLFF.

Ten or more counts support this clonotype. The J gene is TRBJ2-7, the V gene TRBV7-9; tentative D call: TRBD2 (6 bases). The V gene lost 5 bases and the J gene lost 5 bases, with 7 bases spanning the gap. The CDR3 runs 11 residues. CDR1 is SEHNR, CDR2 FQNEAQ, per germline (reference sequence). This chain's CDR3 is CASSRENEQYF. The CDR3 coding sequence is TGTGCCAGCAGCCGGGAGAACGAGCAGTACTTC.

This clonotype was seen repeatedly, ten times or more. V and J are TRBV6-2 or TRBV6-3 and TRBJ2-1, with TRBD2 identical over 8 bases. Germline-derived CDR1 and CDR2 are MNHEY and SVGEGT. The CDR3 totals 13 residues. Trimming cost V 6 bases and J 9 bases; bases outside gene matches: 7. The DNA for the CDR3 is TGTGCCAGCAGAAGCGGGAGTATTGGTGAGCAGTTCTTC. Its translation is CASRSGSIGEQFF.

As regards this clonotype: The CDR3 carries no conserved terminal phenylalanine or tryptophan, so it likely arises from a read error. The chain is built from TRBV28 and TRBJ2-1, with D tentatively TRBD1 (5 bases). The germline gives CDR1 MDHEN, CDR2 SYDVKM. The CDR3 length is 17 residues. V gave up 5 bases and J gave up 6 bases, with 23 bases separating them. CDR3 residues: CASSEKSRVWWANEQFS. CDR3 bases: TGTGCCAGCAGTGAAAAATCCAGGGTTTGGTGGGCCAATGAGCAGTTCTCC.

J is TRBJ1-3 and V is TRBV28; weak D call: TRBD1 (5 bases). Germline V lookup: CDR1 MDHEN, CDR2 SYDVKM. The CDR3 is 13 amino acids. The ends were cut back, 6 bases at V and 7 bases at J, with 13 bases in the middle. CDR3 in amino acids: CASRRRGPNTIYF. The CDR3 nucleotides are TGTGCCAGCAGGCGGAGGGGTCCCAACACCATATATTTT.

This clonotype was detected many times. The genes are TRBV6-1 and TRBJ1-2; no definite D call. V lost 7 bases and J lost 3, with 9 bases in between. The CDR3 runs to 12 residues. Germline V gene data show CDR1 as MNHNS and CDR2 as SASEGT. The DNA of the CDR3 is TGTGCCAGCAAGACTCCAGACTATGGCTACACCTTC. Its translation: CASKTPDYGYTF.

The chain is built from TRBV14 and TRBJ2-1, with 8 bases identical to TRBD2. The CDR3 length is 18 residues. V dropped 1 base and J dropped 9; count of bases not matched to a gene: 17. From germline, CDR1 is SGHDN and CDR2 FVKESK. The CDR3: CASSQGGGSGVTFGEQFF. The CDR3 DNA reads TGTGCCAGCAGCCAAGGCGGGGGGTCCGGGGTTACGTTCGGTGAGCAGTTCTTC.

About this clonotype itself: Given a far larger clone just one base away, this is likely a sequencing read error. This chain joins TRBV28 and TRBJ2-3; TRBD1 matches at 7 bases. The DNA end is more similar to TRBJ2-5, so the J call may be wrong. The CDR3 consists of 15 residues. Germline lookup yields CDR1 MDHEN and CDR2 SYDVKM. The CDR3: CASSNRQTGSETQYF. CDR3 nucleotide sequence: TGTGCCAGCAGCAACCGCCAGACAGGGTCCGAGACCCAGTACTTC.